The clone carrying this T cell receptor (beta chain) showed up many times. The data originate from a study of tumor and adjacent non-tumor tissue in lung cancer. TCRbeta libraries were built with three rounds of nested PCR, modified from ARM-PCR. TCRdb re-analysed the multiplex PCR reads in MiXCR, keeping a single row per CDR3 protein. The data hold some 97,000 distinct CDR3 sequences, with approximately 65% observed a single time. The V end lost 2 bases, the J end lost 8 bases, and 13 bases lay between the germline ends. This CDR3 comprises 13 residues. Germline V gene lookup returns CDR1 SGHNT and CDR2 YYREEE (reference sequence). No cell sorting was done before RNA was extracted from the tissue. This non-tumor lung sample came from over 3 cm beyond the tumor edge.

The TCR sequence derives from a man aged 25 to 40 with non-small cell lung cancer. The sequenced sample was distant non-tumor lung tissue. This chain uses TRBV5-4 with TRBJ1-2; the D gene is possibly TRBD1 (6 bases). The CDR3: CASSFVQGGGYTF. CDR3 in DNA: TGTGCCAGCAGCTTTGTACAGGGAGGCGGCTACACCTTC.